This TCR beta chain came from a study of shared clonotypes between healthy human individuals. Replicate sorted-subset PCRs were loaded with roughly 190 ng DNA, about 30,000 T cell genomes. Method: immunoSEQ multiplex PCR; TCRdb's copy keeps in-frame clones and lacks some. The repertoire holds some 2,500,000 clones, with over 85% as singletons. Into CD45RA+ naive and CD45RA-negative memory subsets, the CD4+ cells were split. Germline CDR1 reads SEHNR; CDR2 reads FQNEAQ (reference sequence). CDR3 size: 15 residues. V lost 1 base to trimming and J lost 12 bases, with 21 bases between them. The receptor was isolated from a man younger than 30 in good health. Some clones in this sample may be carry-over from other donors' samples. V usage is TRBV7-9 and J usage is TRBJ1-2; the D is unclear. Sequencing was carried out using naive CD4+ T cells from PBMCs. Noted subset: CD45RA+ positively selected. The CDR3 sequence: CASSLGASARSSHTF. CDR3 in DNA: TGTGCCAGCAGCTTAGGGGCGTCCGCTAGGTCGTCCCACACCTTC.